The 26 T cell receptor beta chains below were found in one sample sequenced in a study of T-cell reconstitution after alpha-beta-depleted transplantation in children. This sample's TCRbeta library carried unique molecular identifier barcodes. TCRdb called the PCR reads again in MiXCR, with one record for every CDR3 protein. The table shows 100,000 to 120,000 distinct CDR3 sequences, with almost 6.5% occurring only once. The starting material was PBMCs, mostly from graft donor cells, obtained 360 days after TCRalphabeta/CD19-depleted stem cell transplant. The receptors here all came from a male patient aged 2 to 9 who had a stem cell transplant for acute lymphoblastic leukemia, so the T cells may come from the graft donor.

This clonotype was seen repeatedly, ten times or more. The rearrangement joins TRBV4-3 to TRBJ2-7; D ambiguous. Germline lookup yields CDR1 LGHNA and CDR2 YSLEER. This CDR3 contains 16 residues. The V and J ends lost 1 base and 2 bases respectively, with 15 bases between them. The CDR3 loop reads CASSQGPYGPTYEQYF. The DNA of the CDR3 is TGCGCCAGCAGCCAAGGACCGTACGGTCCCACCTACGAGCAGTACTTC.

The chain recombines TRBV7-9 with TRBJ1-2; D gene unclear. This CDR3 is 12 amino acids long. Germline CDR1 SEHNR, CDR2 FQNEAQ (reference sequence). V lost 5 bases, J lost 4 bases, and 8 bases lay in between. As DNA, the CDR3 is TGTGCCAGCAGCCTCAACTCCTATGGCTACACCTTC. Protein sequence: CASSLNSYGYTF. The variable domain in full, with the rest retrieved from reference TRBV7-9 and TRBJ1-2, is DTGVSQNPRHKITKRGQNVTFRCDPISEHNRLYWYRQTLGQGPEFLTYFQNEAQLEKSRLLSDRFSAERPKGSFSTLEIQRTEQGDSAMYLCASSLNSYGYTFGSGTRLTVV.

The chain uses TRBV5-1 and TRBJ1-6; D is perhaps TRBD1 (5 bases). The germline gives CDR1 SGHRS, CDR2 YFSETQ. There are 13 residues in the CDR3. Trimming cost V 4 bases and J 9 bases, with 11 bases left between them. CDR3 sequence reads: CASSGRGTSPLHF. The CDR3 bases are TGCGCCAGCAGCGGGAGGGGAACTTCACCCCTCCACTTT.

This clonotype was detected many times. The chain carries TRBV7-2 and TRBJ2-5; D call uncertain. CDR1 is SGHTA and CDR2 is FQGNSA in the germline V gene. V lost 1 base and J lost 4, with 7 bases in between. This CDR3 has 13 residues. The CDR3 is CASSLVRGETQYF. CDR3 bases: TGTGCCAGCAGCTTAGTGCGCGGAGAGACCCAGTACTTC.

This clonotype was counted ten times or more. V is TRBV2 and J is TRBJ1-1; 8 nucleotides align to TRBD1. The J segment lost 8 bases and the V segment lost 6 bases, leaving 2 bases of the junction unmatched. Germline V gene sequence: CDR1 SNHLY, CDR2 FYNNEI. CDR3 size: 11 residues. Here the CDR3 reads CASRTGAEAFF. CDR3 nucleotide sequence: TGTGCCAGCAGGACAGGGGCGGAAGCTTTCTTT.

This clonotype was detected only a few times. The V gene is TRBV7-9, the J gene TRBJ1-1; D gene uncertain. The V end lost 6 bases, the J end lost 3 bases, and 8 bases lay between the germline ends. This CDR3 region has 12 residues. The germline gives CDR1 SEHNR, CDR2 FQNEAQ (reference sequence). The CDR3 DNA follows: TGTGCCAGCAGAGGGATCTACACTGAAGCTTTCTTT. Translated, it gives CASRGIYTEAFF.

This clonotype was counted at least ten times. CDR3: CASSRGVPFSDYGYTF. For the CDR3, the DNA is TGTGCCAGCAGTCGAGGAGTCCCCTTTTCAGATTATGGCTACACCTTC. V usage is TRBV12-3 or TRBV12-4 and J usage is TRBJ1-2, with unresolved D. The CDR3 covers 16 residues. V lost 5 bases, J lost 5 bases, and 21 bases lay in between.

Concerning this clonotype: This clone may be a read error of a much larger clone one base away. The CDR3 here is CASSSHTTSTDTQYF. In DNA form, the CDR3 reads TGTGCCAGCAGCTCACATACCACTAGCACAGATACGCAGTATTTT. The chain has TRBV12-3 or TRBV12-4 and TRBJ2-3; no reliable D call. The CDR3 length is 15 residues. V lost 6 bases to trimming and J lost 0 bases, with 13 bases between them.

Many counts were recorded for this clonotype. This sequence joins TRBV28 and TRBJ1-6; D might be TRBD1 (5 bases). Trimming removed 7 bases at V and 0 bases at J, with 25 bases between. The germline V gene encodes CDR1 MDHEN and CDR2 SYDVKM. The CDR3 is 20 residues long. CDR3 nucleotide sequence: TGTGCCAGCACGGATGGTGGCAGGGTTGTTGGAGGCTCCTATAATTCACCCCTCCACTTT. This codes for CASTDGGRVVGGSYNSPLHF.

J is TRBJ2-1 and V is TRBV25-1; 8 bases fit TRBD1. Germline V gene sequence: CDR1 MGHDK, CDR2 SYGVNS. With V trimmed by 6 bases and J by 4 bases, 5 bases remained unmatched. CDR3 size: 14 residues. The CDR3 nucleotides are TGTGCCAGCAGAAGGACAGGGATTTACAATGAGCAGTTCTTC. Protein product: CASRRTGIYNEQFF.

This clonotype has ten or more counts. V and J are TRBV10-3 and TRBJ2-3; D possibly corresponds to TRBD2 (6 bases). The ends were cut back, 7 bases at V and 1 base at J, with 15 bases in the middle. Germline-derived CDR1 and CDR2 are ENHRY and SYGVKD. The CDR3 loop spans 15 amino acids. The CDR3 nucleotides read TGTGCCATCACCGGGGGACCGCGGGGCACAGATACGCAGTATTTT. It encodes CAITGGPRGTDTQYF.

This clonotype was found many times. The chain carries TRBV2 and TRBJ1-1; D might be TRBD1 (6 bases). The ends were cut back, 6 bases at V and 4 bases at J, with 15 bases in the middle. The germline V gene has CDR1 SNHLY and CDR2 FYNNEI. The CDR3 has 14 amino acids. The CDR3 DNA follows: TGTGCCAGCAGGGAACACAGGGTTTTCACTGAAGCTTTCTTT. This translates into CASREHRVFTEAFF.

Ten or more counts support this clonotype. This sequence joins TRBV5-1 and TRBJ2-3, with TRBD2 as a possible D gene (6 bases). Trimming stripped 0 bases from V and 4 bases from J, with 9 bases between. Germline V gene sequence: CDR1 SGHRS, CDR2 YFSETQ. The CDR3 runs to 14 residues. CDR3 nucleotide sequence: TGCGCCAGCAGCTTGGAGTTAGCGGCAGATACGCAGTATTTT. This codes for CASSLELAADTQYF.

This clonotype was seen at least ten times. The CDR3 nucleotides are TGTGCCAGCAGTTTGGGCTCAAAAGAGACCCAGTACTTC. It translates to CASSLGSKETQYF. The V gene is TRBV28, the J gene TRBJ2-5, with D unresolved. The CDR3 loop spans 13 amino acids. The germline gives CDR1 MDHEN, CDR2 SYDVKM. The V end lost 3 bases, the J end lost 3 bases, and 8 bases lay between the germline ends.

This chain uses TRBV30 with TRBJ1-2; 8 nucleotides match TRBD1. The trim removed 2 bases at V and 12 bases at J, leaving 5 bases unmatched. CDR1 and CDR2 (germline): GTSNPN, SVGIG (reference sequence). The CDR3 contains 11 residues. CDR3 in amino acids: CAWSRQGTDTF. The CDR3 DNA is TGTGCCTGGAGTCGACAGGGGACTGACACCTTC.

This clonotype has at least ten counts. For the CDR3, the DNA is TGTGCCAGCAGACTAGGGACAGCGAACACCGGGGAGCTGTTTTTT. The encoded protein is CASRLGTANTGELFF. This chain links TRBV28 with TRBJ2-2, with 7 bases identical to TRBD1. The CDR3 is 15 amino acids. CDR1 is MDHEN and CDR2 is SYDVKM in the germline V gene. Unmatched junction bases numbered 4, after V lost 6 bases and J lost 0 bases.

This clonotype has a handful of counts. The chain combines TRBV5-8 with TRBJ2-7; no firm D call. V dropped 0 bases and J dropped 6 bases, with 10 bases sitting between them. Germline V lookup: CDR1 SGHTS, CDR2 YDEGEE. This CDR3 is built from 13 residues. CDR3 nucleotides: TGTGCCAGCAGCTTGGTTCACCCTGGCGAGCAGTACTTC. Protein product: CASSLVHPGEQYF.

At least ten counts were recorded for this clonotype. The chain has TRBV6-6 and TRBJ2-7; D might be TRBD1 (6 bases). V dropped 6 bases and J dropped 3 bases, with 9 bases sitting between them. CDR1 is MNHNY and CDR2 is SVGAGI in the germline V gene (reference sequence). The CDR3 is 12 residues long. CDR3 sequence reads: CASRQGIYEQYF. CDR3 coding DNA: TGTGCCAGCAGACAGGGTATCTACGAGCAGTACTTC.

In its sample, this clonotype was seen many times. CDR3 amino acids: CASSYEGPIDEQFF. The CDR3 DNA is TGTGCCAGCAGTTACGAGGGACCAATCGATGAGCAGTTCTTC. V is TRBV27 and J is TRBJ2-1; either TRBD1 or TRBD2 may fit D (5 bases each). Deletions cut 4 bases from V and 8 bases from J, with 15 bases between. Looked up from germline, CDR1 is MNHEY and CDR2 is SMNVEV (reference sequence). CDR3 size: 14 residues.

This clonotype has only a few counts. The chain combines TRBV4-2 with TRBJ2-7, with D maybe TRBD2 (6 bases). The CDR3 has 16 amino acids. V lost 6 bases and J 2 bases, leaving 20 bases between the germline ends. CDR1 is LGHNA and CDR2 is YNFKEQ in the germline V gene. As DNA, the CDR3 is TGTGCCAGCAGTCTATCTCCGGGACCGGGGGCCTACGAGCAGTACTTC. Amino acids: CASSLSPGPGAYEQYF.

At least ten counts were recorded for this clonotype. The chain uses TRBV9 and TRBJ2-5; D possibly corresponds to TRBD1 (5 bases). This CDR3 region has 15 residues. V was cut by 0 bases and J by 9 bases, with 18 bases left in between. CDR1 and CDR2 (germline): SGDLS, YYNGEE. CDR3 sequence (DNA): TGTGCCAGCAGCGTAGCCAGGGATCCCAAGACGTCCCAGTACTTC. Translation gives CASSVARDPKTSQYF.

This clonotype has ten or more counts. The chain combines TRBV18 with TRBJ2-7; D is undetermined. From germline, CDR1 is KGHSH and CDR2 LQKENI. V dropped 5 bases and J dropped 6 bases, with 14 bases sitting between them. The CDR3 is made up of 13 amino acids. CDR3 residues: CASSDIAWGEQYF. The CDR3 DNA reads as TGTGCCAGCTCAGATATAGCCTGGGGCGAGCAGTACTTC.

This sequence joins TRBV27 and TRBJ2-1; 8 bases are a match to TRBD2. This CDR3 spans 16 amino acids. The ends lost 6 bases at V and 9 bases at J; junction bases unmatched: 16. Germline CDR1 and CDR2: MNHEY and SMNVEV (reference sequence). The CDR3 DNA reads TGTGCCAGCAGCGGCCGAACGGGACTAGGACGGGGTGAGCAGTTCTTC. Its protein is CASSGRTGLGRGEQFF.

This clonotype has a count of ten or more. The V and J genes are TRBV29-1 and TRBJ2-5; possible D gene TRBD1, 5 bases. The CDR3 spans 13 residues. CDR1 and CDR2 from the germline V gene are SQVTM and ANQGSEA. V was cut by 3 bases and J by 1 base, with 9 bases left in between. The CDR3 reads CSVDGDSQETQYF. CDR3 bases: TGCAGCGTTGATGGTGACAGCCAAGAGACCCAGTACTTC.

Many counts were recorded for this clonotype. The chain uses TRBV9 and TRBJ2-1; TRBD2 matches at 9 bases. Looked up from germline, CDR1 is SGDLS and CDR2 is YYNGEE. Trimming at V came to 2 bases and at J to 7 bases, leaving 4 bases not matched to a gene. There are 14 residues in the CDR3. CDR3 nucleotides: TGTGCCAGCAGCGTTGCTAGCGGGAAAAATGAGCAGTTCTTC. Translated: CASSVASGKNEQFF.

This chain joins TRBV7-9 and TRBJ2-4, with D perhaps matching TRBD1 (5 bases). Germline assignment: CDR1 SEHNR and CDR2 FQNEAQ (reference sequence). The V end was cut by 1 base, the J end by 1 base, with 14 bases between. CDR3 length equals 17 residues. The CDR3 sequence is CASSLGGRVKAKNIQYF. The DNA for the CDR3 is TGTGCCAGCAGCTTAGGCGGCAGGGTGAAGGCCAAAAACATTCAGTACTTC.